These T cell receptor beta chains were read from a single sample in a study. TCRdb passed the 5' RACE reads through MiXCR, listing each CDR3 protein once. The sample has thousands of distinct CDR3 sequences, roughly 50% seen once. The sequencing sample was made of Tregs sorted from a lymph node. The source is a female donor with breast cancer. Both conserved end residues are part of each CDR3. A D gene is named only where the DNA matches it firmly. Size tells how often a clone was seen (once, few, many) or the class of an expanded clone, and some rows leave it out.

>few|TRBJ2-3|TRBV18|.
TGTGCCAGCTCACGAACCACAGATACGCAGTATTTT
CASSRTTDTQYF
>.|TRBJ2-1|TRBV5-1|TRBD1
TGCGCCAGCAGCTTGGCGGGACAGAACAATGAGCAGTTCTTC
CASSLAGQNNEQFF
>.|TRBJ2-3|TRBV20-1|.
TGCAGTGCTAGACAGGGTACCAATACAGATACGCAGTATTTT
CSARQGTNTDTQYF
>.|TRBJ2-6|TRBV20-1|TRBD1
TGCAGCGCAACCGGGACAGGGGGCTCTGGGGCCAACGTCCTGACTTTC
CSATGTGGSGANVLTF
>.|TRBJ1-5|TRBV10-3|TRBD1
TGTGCCATCAAGGGGACAGGGGATAATCAGCCCCAGCATTTT
CAIKGTGDNQPQHF
>few|TRBJ2-6|TRBV12-3/TRBV12-4|.
TGTGCCAGCAGTTTAAGGCAATCTGGGGCCAACGTCCTGACTTTC
CASSLRQSGANVLTF
>.|TRBJ2-7|TRBV20-1|TRBD2
TGCAGTGCCTCATATATAGCGGGAGTCTACGAGCAGTACTTC
CSASYIAGVYEQYF
>.|TRBJ2-7|TRBV20-1|.
TGCAGTGCTATTTCCGGGAACTCCTACGAGCAGTACTTC
CSAISGNSYEQYF
>few|TRBJ1-1|TRBV6-5|.
TGTGCCTCTGGGCTGGGCGGGAACACTGAAGCTTTCTTT
CASGLGGNTEAFF
>.|TRBJ2-1|TRBV7-2|TRBD2
TGTGCCAGCAGCCCGCAAACCAGACTAGCGGGAGGAACTGAGCAGTTCTTC
CASSPQTRLAGGTEQFF
>few|TRBJ1-4|TRBV6-5|.
TGTGCCAGCAGTCCAAGACCGCTTGCAACTAATGAAAAACTGTTTTTT
CASSPRPLATNEKLFF
>few|TRBJ1-2|TRBV6-5|.
TGTGCCAGCAGTTGGTCCAGGGATAACTATGGCTACACCTTC
CASSWSRDNYGYTF
>few|TRBJ2-5|TRBV7-2|.
TGTGCCAGCAGCTTACGTTTCGGGGCAGGAGAAGAGACCCAGTACTTC
CASSLRFGAGEETQYF
>.|TRBJ2-4|TRBV12-3/TRBV12-4|.
TGTGCCAGCAGGGTTGGGGTTGCCATTCAGTACTTC
CASRVGVAIQYF
>.|TRBJ1-4|TRBV12-3/TRBV12-4|.
TGTGCCAGCAGTTTATCCGTAACTAATGAAAAACTGTTTTTT
CASSLSVTNEKLFF
>.|TRBJ2-5|TRBV29-1|TRBD1
TGCAGCGTTGAACCAGACAGGGGTCGTGTGGAGACCCAGTACTTC
CSVEPDRGRVETQYF
>.|TRBJ1-6|TRBV20-1|.
TGCAGTGCTAGAGCGCCAGACTTGCCCCTCCACTTT
CSARAPDLPLHF
>.|TRBJ2-6|TRBV4-2|TRBD2
TGTGCCAGCAGCCAAGAAGGGGACTACTCTGGGGCCAACGTCCTGACTTTC
CASSQEGDYSGANVLTF
>.|TRBJ1-5|TRBV20-1|TRBD1
TGCAGTGCTAGATGGGGCTCGTCAGGGGGCCGAGGGAATCAGCCCCAGCATTTT
CSARWGSSGGRGNQPQHF
>.|TRBJ2-3|TRBV7-6|TRBD2
TGTGCCAGCAGCCAAGAAGCGGGAGGGCCAGATACGCAGTATTTT
CASSQEAGGPDTQYF
>few|TRBJ1-2|TRBV20-1|.
TGCAAATGTACAGGGATCTTCTATGGCTACACCTTC
CKCTGIFYGYTF
>few|TRBJ2-4|TRBV4-2|.
TGTGCCAGCAGCCAGGGAGTGGGGGGAAACATTCAGTACTTC
CASSQGVGGNIQYF
>.|TRBJ2-1|TRBV7-2|.
TGTGCCAGCAGCCGGAGGTCCGGGAGTGATCGGAATGAGCAGTCCTTC
CASSRRSGSDRNEQSF
>few|TRBJ1-4|TRBV20-1|.
TGCAGTGGACAGGACCCAACTAATGAAAAACTGTTTTTT
CSGQDPTNEKLFF
>.|TRBJ2-1|TRBV6-5|TRBD2
TGTGCCAGCAGTGTGCCGGGAGGGTCCTACAATGAGCAGTTCTTC
CASSVPGGSYNEQFF
>.|TRBJ2-1|TRBV12-3/TRBV12-4|TRBD2
TGTGCCAGCAGTTTAAAGTTACTAGCGGGAGGTGGCAATGAGCAGTTCTTC
CASSLKLLAGGGNEQFF
>.|TRBJ2-7|TRBV10-2|.
TGCGCCAGCGCCTGGGAAGGGACCTACGAGCAGTACTTC
CASAWEGTYEQYF
>.|TRBJ2-5|TRBV5-6|TRBD2
TGTGCCAGCAGCGACCCAGCGGGAGGCCCAAAAGAGACCCAGTACTTC
CASSDPAGGPKETQYF
>few|TRBJ2-5|TRBV28|.
TGTGCCAGCAGTCCCACCCCTAAAGAGACCCAGTACTTC
CASSPTPKETQYF
>.|TRBJ2-6|TRBV6-2/TRBV6-3|.
TGTGCCAGCAGTTCCGGGGGAGTCTCTGGGGCCAACGTCCTGACTTTC
CASSSGGVSGANVLTF
>.|TRBJ2-3|TRBV5-1|TRBD2
TGCGCCAGCAGTACCGCGGGAGGGAGCACAGATACGCAGTATTTT
CASSTAGGSTDTQYF